Shown below are 32 T cell receptor beta chains from a single sample sequenced in a study of shared clonotypes between healthy human individuals. The table came from immunoSEQ multiplex PCR; TCRdb's copy has only in-frame clones and leaves some out. The sample lists 950,000 to 1,100,000 clones; more than 75% were seen once. Sequenced sample: memory CD4+ T cells from PBMCs. Subset: CD45RA-negative fraction. All receptors derive from a man aged 18-30 years in good health. Some clones in this sample may be carry-over from other donors' samples.

CDR3 residues: CACQGHTIYF. The CDR3 DNA reads TGTGCCTGTCAGGGTCACACCATATATTTT. J is TRBJ1-3 and V is TRBV30; a possible D gene is TRBD1 (5 bases). V lost 6 bases to trimming and J lost 8 bases, with 8 bases between them. The CDR3 is 10 residues long. CDR1 and CDR2 (germline): GTSNPN, SVGIG (reference sequence).

V and J are TRBV7-7 and TRBJ2-1; 9 bases agree with TRBD2. V was clipped by 0 bases and J by 10 bases; unmatched bases: 7. This CDR3 has 15 residues. In germline, CDR1 is SSHAT, CDR2 FNYEAQ (reference sequence). CDR3 region: CASSLAAGGVQEQFF. The CDR3 bases are TGTGCCAGCAGCTTAGCAGCGGGAGGAGTACAGGAGCAGTTCTTC. The full variable domain, with the rest looked up from reference TRBV7-7 and TRBJ2-1, is GAGVSQSPRYKVTKRGQDVTLRCDPISSHATLYWYQQALGQGPEFLTYFNYEAQPDKSGLPSDRFSAERPEGSISTLTIQRTEQRDSAMYRCASSLAAGGVQEQFFGPGTRLTVL.

Points on this clone: The sample holds other DNA sequences that translate to the same CDR3. The chain recombines TRBV18 with TRBJ2-7; D remains ambiguous. The CDR3 is made up of 13 amino acids. Germline CDR1 reads KGHSH; CDR2 reads LQKENI. Trimming left V 3 bases short and J 0 bases short, with 6 bases between. As DNA, the CDR3 is TGTGCCAGCTCACCCCCTAGCTCCTACGAGCAGTACTTC. Protein sequence: CASSPPSSYEQYF.

This chain links TRBV9 with TRBJ2-4; 7 nucleotides line up with TRBD1. The CDR3 covers 13 residues. Germline-derived CDR1 and CDR2 are SGDLS and YYNGEE. Trimming cost V 0 bases and J 7 bases; bases outside gene matches: 1. The CDR3 DNA reads TGTGCCAGCAGCGTAGAACAGGGGAACATTCAGTACTTC. Translation gives CASSVEQGNIQYF. Full variable domain (missing parts from reference TRBV9 and TRBJ2-4): DSGVTQTPKHLITATGQRVTLRCSPRSGDLSVYWYQQSLDQGLQFLIQYYNGEERAKGNILERFSAQQFPDLHSELNLSSLELGDSALYFCASSVEQGNIQYFGAGTRLSVL.

This chain joins TRBV27 and TRBJ1-2; 8 nucleotides align to TRBD1. The CDR3 extends over 16 amino acids. V lost 4 bases and J lost 4; bases outside the gene matches: 11. CDR1 is MNHEY, CDR2 SMNVEV, per germline (reference sequence). DNA for the CDR3: TGTGCCAGCAGTTCCCCCTCGTCAGGGGGCATCTATGGCTACACCTTC. Amino acids: CASSSPSSGGIYGYTF.

The CDR3 protein is CASKFGLGVSYEQYF. CDR3 DNA: TGTGCCAGCAAGTTCGGTCTAGGTGTCAGCTACGAGCAGTACTTC. The J gene is TRBJ2-7, the V gene TRBV2; no definite D call. The CDR3 has 15 residues. V lost 7 bases to trimming and J lost 3 bases, with 19 bases between them. The V gene's germline CDR1 is SNHLY and CDR2 FYNNEI.

V and J are TRBV5-1 and TRBJ2-2; the D is unclear. This CDR3 comprises 14 residues. CDR1 and CDR2 from the germline V gene are SGHRS and YFSETQ. V gave up 6 bases and J gave up 0 bases, with 9 bases separating them. The CDR3 DNA reads TGCGCCAGCATCCCCACAGCGAACACCGGGGAGCTGTTTTTT. Translating it yields CASIPTANTGELFF.

V and J are TRBV15 and TRBJ2-5, with D unclear. CDR3 length: 15 residues. The germline CDR1 and CDR2 sequences are LNHNV and YYDKDF (reference sequence). Trimming took off 3 bases at V and 7 bases at J, with 18 bases between the two ends. The CDR3 loop is CATSSEYTPHGTQYF. CDR3 DNA: TGTGCCACCAGCAGTGAATACACGCCGCATGGGACCCAGTACTTC.

The table lists this clone with many counts. The V and J genes are TRBV2 and TRBJ2-6; no firm D call. The CDR3 spans 13 residues. The V gene lost 6 bases and the J gene lost 1 base, with 4 bases spanning the gap. CDR1 SNHLY and CDR2 FYNNEI come from the germline V gene. The CDR3 spells CASSLSGANVLTF. CDR3 DNA: TGTGCCAGCAGCCTTTCTGGGGCCAACGTCCTGACTTTC. Looking up the rest from reference TRBV2 and TRBJ2-6 gives the full variable domain: EPEVTQTPSHQVTQMGQEVILRCVPISNHLYFYWYRQILGQKVEFLVSFYNNEISEKSEIFDDQFSVERPDGSNFTLKIRSTKLEDSAMYFCASSLSGANVLTFGAGSRLTVL.

V is TRBV28 and J is TRBJ2-5, with 7 positions matching TRBD1. The J segment lost 2 bases and the V segment lost 5 bases, leaving 11 bases of the junction unmatched. The CDR3 is 16 residues long. Germline CDR1 reads MDHEN; CDR2 reads SYDVKM. The CDR3 DNA reads as TGTGCCAGCAGTACACTCAGGGGGTACAGTCAAGAGACCCAGTACTTC. Its protein product is CASSTLRGYSQETQYF.

This clone was counted between two and nine times. V gene TRBV5-1 combines with J gene TRBJ1-3, with D uncertain. Trimming removed 2 bases from V and 2 bases from J, with 11 bases in between. The CDR3 spans 15 residues. Germline CDR1 and CDR2: SGHRS and YFSETQ. The chain's CDR3 is CASSLLEGTGNTIYF. Written as DNA, the CDR3 is TGCGCCAGCAGCTTACTGGAAGGCACTGGAAACACCATATATTTT.

V gene TRBV4-3 combines with J gene TRBJ2-7; 8 bases align to TRBD2. CDR3 length equals 15 residues. CDR1 is LGHNA and CDR2 is YSLEER in the germline V gene. Germline trimming cut 2 bases from V and 4 bases from J; bases unmatched to any gene: 7. CDR3 DNA sequence: TGCGCCAGCAGCCAAAGAGCGGGAGATTCGTACGAGCAGTACTTC. Encoded protein: CASSQRAGDSYEQYF.

V gene TRBV2 combines with J gene TRBJ2-5; 11 nucleotides agree with TRBD2. Germline V gene sequence: CDR1 SNHLY, CDR2 FYNNEI. The CDR3 runs 15 residues. The V gene end was trimmed by 5 bases and the J gene end by 4 bases; junction bases not matched to a gene: 6. The DNA for the CDR3 is TGTGCCAGCAGTTTTACTAGCGGGGGAACAGAGACCCAGTACTTC. Its translation: CASSFTSGGTETQYF.

Only a few counts were recorded for this clone. The V and J genes are TRBV7-8 and TRBJ2-5, with 9 bases matching TRBD2. The CDR3 totals 18 residues. Germline loops: CDR1 SGHVS, CDR2 FQNEAQ. J gave up 4 bases and V 1 base, and 13 bases lay outside the gene matches. CDR3 loop: CASSLEGTSSGGGETQYF. In DNA form, the CDR3 reads TGTGCCAGCAGCTTAGAAGGGACTAGCAGCGGCGGCGGAGAGACCCAGTACTTC.

This sequence joins TRBV5-5 and TRBJ1-1, with D unclear. Germline V CDR1 and CDR2: SGHKS, YYEKEE (reference sequence). The CDR3 is made up of 13 amino acids. The ends were cut back, 0 bases at V and 7 bases at J, with 10 bases in the middle. Here the CDR3 DNA reads TGTGCCAGCAGCTTGGGGGCGCGTAGTGAAGCTTTCTTT. As protein: CASSLGARSEAFF. The full variable domain, completed using reference TRBV5-5 and TRBJ1-1, is DAGVTQSPTHLIKTRGQQVTLRCSPISGHKSVSWYQQVLGQGPQFIFQYYEKEERGRGNFPDRFSARQFPNYSSELNVNALLLGDSALYLCASSLGARSEAFFGQGTRLTVV.

The chain employs TRBV29-1 and TRBJ2-5, with unresolved D. This CDR3 region has 13 residues. The germline V gene has CDR1 SQVTM and CDR2 ANQGSEA. The V and J ends lost 8 bases and 0 bases respectively, with 13 bases between them. CDR3 coding DNA: TGCAGCTCATTATCGAGCTACCAAGAGACCCAGTACTTC. This encodes CSSLSSYQETQYF.

The CDR3 loop is CASSDGVRRQETQYF. The CDR3 DNA is TGTGCCAGCAGTGATGGGGTAAGGAGGCAAGAGACCCAGTACTTC. This rearrangement joins TRBV25-1 to TRBJ2-5; D is perhaps TRBD2 (5 bases). The length of the CDR3 is 15 residues. In germline, CDR1 is MGHDK, CDR2 SYGVNS. Trimming shortened V by 3 bases and J by 2 bases, and 13 bases separated the two germline ends.

This clone was found a few times. Other DNA sequences of this sample code for an identical CDR3. The genes are TRBV18 and TRBJ1-4; D call uncertain. The CDR3 is 13 residues long. Per germline, CDR1 KGHSH and CDR2 LQKENI. V was pared by 3 bases and J by 6 bases, with 8 bases between. The CDR3 protein is CASSPGGDEKLFF. The DNA for the CDR3 is TGTGCCAGCTCACCCGGCGGGGATGAAAAACTGTTTTTT.

The chain combines TRBV5-1 with TRBJ1-4, with D maybe TRBD1 (5 bases). This CDR3 is 14 amino acids long. CDR1 and CDR2 from the germline V gene are SGHRS and YFSETQ. V was cut by 5 bases and J by 8 bases, with 16 bases left in between. Written as DNA, the CDR3 is TGCGCCAGCAGAGACGGGACGGTCGGAGAAAAACTGTTTTTT. It encodes CASRDGTVGEKLFF.

The chain employs TRBV30 and TRBJ2-5; unclear D gene. TRBJ2-7 explains the end of the DNA better; the J call may be wrong. The germline gives CDR1 GTSNPN, CDR2 SVGIG (reference sequence). This CDR3 spans 11 amino acids. CDR3 DNA: TGTGCCTGGAGCCTCGTGGACGAGCAGTACTTC. It translates to CAWSLVDEQYF.

Comments on this clone: Just one base apart from a much larger clone, this may be a read error. The chain couples TRBV11-2 to TRBJ1-2; tentatively, D is TRBD1 (5 bases). Trimming shortened V by 1 base and J by 4 bases, and 16 bases separated the two germline ends. In germline, CDR1 is SGHAT, CDR2 FQNNGV. The CDR3 is 16 residues long. DNA of the CDR3: TGTGCCAGCAGCTTAGGTGTCGTAGGGGACGCCTATGGCTACACCTTC. Encoded protein: CASSLGVVGDAYGYTF.

The chain employs TRBV19 and TRBJ2-2; D is perhaps TRBD2 (5 bases). The CDR3 is made up of 18 amino acids. Germline CDR1 is LNHDA and CDR2 is SQIVND (reference sequence). The germline V and J ends were trimmed by 1 base and 0 bases, with 15 bases remaining between them. This chain's CDR3 is CASSIGSWERSNTGELFF. CDR3 DNA: TGTGCCAGTAGTATAGGCTCCTGGGAGCGATCGAACACCGGGGAGCTGTTTTTT. The full variable domain, completed using reference TRBV19 and TRBJ2-2, is DGGITQSPKYLFRKEGQNVTLSCEQNLNHDAMYWYRQDPGQGLRLIYYSQIVNDFQKGDIAEGYSVSREKKESFPLTVTSAQKNPTAFYLCASSIGSWERSNTGELFFGEGSRLTVL.

V is TRBV7-2 and J is TRBJ2-7; a weak D match, TRBD2 (6 bases). This CDR3 is 16 amino acids long. The V gene's germline CDR1 is SGHTA and CDR2 FQGNSA. Trimming shortened V by 2 bases and J by 1 base, and 15 bases separated the two germline ends. DNA for the CDR3: TGTGCCAGCAGCTTACCTACGACTAGACAGTCCTACGAGCAGTACTTC. Amino acids: CASSLPTTRQSYEQYF.

The gene calls are TRBV6-5 and TRBJ1-3; the D gene is possibly TRBD1 (5 bases). This CDR3 has 12 residues. Trimming pared 8 bases from V and 8 bases from J, leaving 13 bases between. CDR1 is MNHEY and CDR2 is SVGAGI in the germline V gene. CDR3 in DNA: TGTGCCAGCTCCCAGGGTCGGGACACCATATATTTT. Protein sequence: CASSQGRDTIYF.

This clone was picked up a small number of times. This may stem from a read error, because a much larger clone lies one nucleotide away. This chain uses TRBV7-2 with TRBJ1-5, with no clear D. The germline V gene has CDR1 SGHTA and CDR2 FQGNSA. The CDR3 covers 13 residues. Between the trimmed V and J ends, which lost 1 base and 3 bases, there was a span of 4 bases. The CDR3 DNA follows: TGTGCCAGCAGCTTAGACAACAATCAGCCCCAGCATTTT. It is translated as CASSLDNNQPQHF.

This clone was counted ten times or more. V gene TRBV29-1 combines with J gene TRBJ1-1; the D is unclear. The CDR3 is made up of 15 amino acids. Germline-derived CDR1 and CDR2 are SQVTM and ANQGSEA. The germline V and J ends were trimmed by 5 bases and 0 bases, with 16 bases remaining between them. The CDR3 DNA is TGCAGCGTTTTTAGGCAGCCACCAATGAACACTGAAGCTTTCTTT. Translation gives CSVFRQPPMNTEAFF. The full variable domain, in which reference TRBV29-1 and TRBJ1-1 provide the parts outside the CDR3, is SAVISQKPSRDICQRGTSLTIQCQVDSQVTMMFWYRQQPGQSLTLIATANQGSEATYESGFVIDKFPISRPNLTFSTLTVSNMSPEDSSIYLCSVFRQPPMNTEAFFGQGTRLTVV.

As regards this clone: Different DNA sequences within this sample yield the same CDR3. V is TRBV5-1 and J is TRBJ2-5; 9 positions match TRBD2. CDR1 and CDR2 (germline): SGHRS, YFSETQ. The CDR3 runs 15 residues. Trimming removed 2 bases from V and 4 bases from J; junction bases left unmatched: 6. CDR3 region: CASSLAAGGGETQYF. CDR3 nucleotides: TGCGCCAGCAGCTTAGCAGCGGGAGGTGGAGAGACCCAGTACTTC.

Turning to this clone: Compared with germline, one end of the junction differs, possibly owing to a read error. V is TRBV7-2 and J is TRBJ2-5; D gene uncertain. CDR3 length: 13 amino acids. CDR1 and CDR2 (germline): SGHTA, FQGNSA. CDR3 coding DNA: TGTGCCAGCAGTCCGGGTTACCAAGAGACCAAGTACTTC. Its translation: CASSPGYQETKYF.

The chain combines TRBV5-1 with TRBJ1-1, with D uncertain. This CDR3 contains 14 residues. Germline lookup yields CDR1 SGHRS and CDR2 YFSETQ. V was cut by 0 bases and J by 5 bases, with 11 bases left in between. The CDR3 protein is CASSLVLLDTEAFF. CDR3 coding DNA: TGCGCCAGCAGCTTGGTATTGTTGGATACTGAAGCTTTCTTT.

This clone came up a few times. The chain employs TRBV4-1 and TRBJ2-4, with a tentative D call TRBD1 (6 bases). The CDR3 is made up of 16 amino acids. Trimming stripped 2 bases from V and 0 bases from J, with 11 bases between. Germline V CDR1 and CDR2: MGHRA, YSYEKL. CDR3 DNA sequence: TGCGCCAGCAGCCAACATGGGACACCAGCCAAAAACATTCAGTACTTC. Translated, it gives CASSQHGTPAKNIQYF.

The CDR3 nucleotides are TGTGCCAGCAGCTTTAGCCGCACAGATACGCAGTATTTT. As protein: CASSFSRTDTQYF. The J gene is TRBJ2-3, the V gene TRBV7-3; D gene unclear. The germline CDR1 and CDR2 sequences are SGHTA and FQGTGA. Trimming left V 3 bases short and J 1 base short, with 5 bases between. The CDR3 runs to 13 residues.

A single count supports this clone. DNA for the CDR3: TGTGCCAGTAGTATAGATGGGGCAGCTTCTTATGGCTACACCTTC. It translates to CASSIDGAASYGYTF. The V call is TRBV19, the J call TRBJ1-2, with a tentative D call TRBD1 (5 bases). The V end lost 0 bases, the J end lost 5 bases, and 13 bases lay between the germline ends. Germline CDR1 and CDR2: LNHDA and SQIVND (reference sequence). The CDR3 totals 15 residues.